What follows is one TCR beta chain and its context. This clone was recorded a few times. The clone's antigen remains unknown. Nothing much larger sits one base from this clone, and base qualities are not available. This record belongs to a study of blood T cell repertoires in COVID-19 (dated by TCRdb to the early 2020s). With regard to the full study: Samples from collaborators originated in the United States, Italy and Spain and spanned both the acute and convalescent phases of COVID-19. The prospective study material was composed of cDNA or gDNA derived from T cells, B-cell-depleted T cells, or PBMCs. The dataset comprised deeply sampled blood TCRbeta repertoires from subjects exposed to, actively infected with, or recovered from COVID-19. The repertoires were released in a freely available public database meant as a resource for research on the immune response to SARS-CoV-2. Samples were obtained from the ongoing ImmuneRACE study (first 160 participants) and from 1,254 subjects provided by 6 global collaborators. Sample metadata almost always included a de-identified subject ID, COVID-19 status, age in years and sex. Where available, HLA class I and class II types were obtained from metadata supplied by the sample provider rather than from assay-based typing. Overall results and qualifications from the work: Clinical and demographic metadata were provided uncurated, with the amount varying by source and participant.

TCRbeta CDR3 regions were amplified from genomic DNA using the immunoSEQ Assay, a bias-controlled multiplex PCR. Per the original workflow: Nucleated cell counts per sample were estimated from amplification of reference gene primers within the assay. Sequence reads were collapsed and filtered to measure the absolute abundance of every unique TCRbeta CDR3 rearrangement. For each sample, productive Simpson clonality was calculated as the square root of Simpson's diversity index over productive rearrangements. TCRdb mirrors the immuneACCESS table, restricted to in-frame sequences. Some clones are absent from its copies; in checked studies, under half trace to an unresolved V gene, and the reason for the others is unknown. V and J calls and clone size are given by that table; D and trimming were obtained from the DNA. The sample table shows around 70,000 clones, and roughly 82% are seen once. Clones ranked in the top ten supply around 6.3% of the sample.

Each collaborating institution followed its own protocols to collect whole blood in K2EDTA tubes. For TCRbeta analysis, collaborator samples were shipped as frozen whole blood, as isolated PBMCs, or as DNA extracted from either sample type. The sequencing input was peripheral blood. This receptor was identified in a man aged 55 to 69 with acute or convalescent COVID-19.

The DNA sequence is TGTGCCAGTAGTACCAATACTCCTAACTATGGCTACACCTTC. Its translation reads: CASSTNTPNYGYTF. The V gene is TRBV19 and the J gene is TRBJ1-2; the D gene remains uncertain. The CDR3, from cysteine to phenylalanine, totals 14 residues. Just the 42-base CDR3 DNA is kept, in frame starting at base 1. The CDR1 and CDR2 encoded by the germline V gene (reference sequence) are LNHDA and SQIVND. The junction shows trimming of 4 bases on V and 0 bases on J, plus 9 bases between the germline ends.